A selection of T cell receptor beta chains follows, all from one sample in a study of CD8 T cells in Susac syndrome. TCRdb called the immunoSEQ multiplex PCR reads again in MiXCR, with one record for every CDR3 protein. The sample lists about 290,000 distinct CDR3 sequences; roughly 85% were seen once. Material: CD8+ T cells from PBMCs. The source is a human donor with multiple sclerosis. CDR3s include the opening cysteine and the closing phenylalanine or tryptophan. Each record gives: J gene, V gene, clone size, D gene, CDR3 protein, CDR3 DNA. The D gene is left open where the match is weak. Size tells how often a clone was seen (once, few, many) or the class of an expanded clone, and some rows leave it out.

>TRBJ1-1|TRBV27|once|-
CASSLSMVGNTEAFF
TGTGCCAGCAGTTTATCGATGGTTGGGAACACTGAAGCTTTCTTT
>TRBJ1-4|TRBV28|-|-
CASSFLASEKLFF
TGTGCCAGCAGTTTTCTGGCCAGTGAAAAACTGTTTTTT
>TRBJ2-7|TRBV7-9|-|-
CASRGRGTYGSYEQYF
TGTGCCAGCAGGGGCCGCGGGACGTACGGATCCTACGAGCAGTACTTC
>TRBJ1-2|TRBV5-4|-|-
CASSLEMQGRGYTF
TGTGCCAGCAGCTTGGAGATGCAGGGTAGGGGCTACACCTTC
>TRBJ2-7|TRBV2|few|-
CASTLGRTYEQYF
TGTGCCAGCACACTCGGGCGAACCTACGAGCAGTACTTC
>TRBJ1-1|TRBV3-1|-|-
CASSQVPRGVAGNEAFF
TGTGCCAGCAGCCAAGTCCCCAGAGGGGTGGCAGGGAATGAAGCTTTCTTT
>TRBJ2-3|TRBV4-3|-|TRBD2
CASSQGTSVSTDTQYF
TGCGCCAGCAGCCAGGGGACTAGCGTTAGCACAGATACGCAGTATTTT
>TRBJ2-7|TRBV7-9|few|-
CASSPTTPGWDGQYF
TGTGCCAGCAGCCCAACCACACCAGGGTGGGACGGGCAGTACTTC
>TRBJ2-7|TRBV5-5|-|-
CASSLEGQGREIYEQYF
TGTGCCAGCAGCTTGGAAGGTCAGGGCAGGGAAATTTACGAGCAGTACTTC
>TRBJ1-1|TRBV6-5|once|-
CASSYLRDTSEAFF
TGTGCCAGCAGTTACCTCCGGGACACCTCTGAAGCTTTCTTT
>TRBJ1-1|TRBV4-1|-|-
CASTSTGGKGEAFF
TGCGCCAGCACCTCAACTGGGGGGAAGGGTGAAGCTTTCTTT
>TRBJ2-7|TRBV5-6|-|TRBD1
CASSPSGQLAYEQYF
TGTGCCAGCAGCCCTTCGGGACAGCTCGCCTACGAGCAGTACTTC
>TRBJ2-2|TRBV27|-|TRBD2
CASSPQRESSGELFF
TGTGCCAGCAGTCCCCAGCGGGAGAGTTCCGGGGAGCTGTTTTTT
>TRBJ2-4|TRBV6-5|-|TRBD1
CASSYGDRNIQYF
TGTGCCAGCAGTTACGGGGACAGAAACATTCAGTACTTC
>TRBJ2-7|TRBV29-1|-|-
CSVEVPGGEQYF
TGCAGCGTTGAAGTTCCGGGCGGGGAGCAGTACTTC
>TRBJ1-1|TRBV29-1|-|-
CSVAPDGINTEAFF
TGCAGCGTTGCCCCGGATGGGATTAACACTGAAGCTTTCTTT